The 6 T cell receptor beta chains in this list originate from one sample, sequenced in a study of T cell changes during pregnancy in multiple sclerosis. The data were produced by immunoSEQ multiplex PCR, yet TCRdb's version contains in-frame clones alone and is incomplete. Of 65,000 to 95,000 clones listed, around 93% are singletons. The sequencing here drew on peripheral blood, taken after pregnancy. The receptors stem from a female donor in good health, enrolled as a control in a pregnancy study.

The V and J genes are TRBV4-3 and TRBJ1-4, with no clear D. The CDR3 extends over 17 amino acids. CDR1 LGHNA and CDR2 YSLEER come from the germline V gene. V was cut by 1 base and J by 0 bases, with 12 bases left in between. The CDR3 spells CASSQALRRTTNEKLFF. CDR3 in DNA: TGCGCCAGCAGCCAAGCATTGCGGAGAACAACTAATGAAAAACTGTTTTTT.

V is TRBV4-1 and J is TRBJ2-3; 10 bases align to TRBD2. The CDR3 is 15 amino acids. Germline assignment: CDR1 MGHRA and CDR2 YSYEKL. V dropped 2 bases and J dropped 3; count of bases not matched to a gene: 2. For the CDR3, the DNA is TGCGCCAGCAGCCAATGGACTAGCGGTACAGATACGCAGTATTTT. It specifies CASSQWTSGTDTQYF.

The V call is TRBV19, the J call TRBJ1-5; D gene unclear. The CDR3 contains 14 residues. V lost 6 bases to trimming and J lost 4 bases, with 13 bases between them. The V gene's germline CDR1 is LNHDA and CDR2 SQIVND (reference sequence). CDR3 amino acids: CASSPGQRNQPQHF. CDR3 bases: TGTGCCAGTAGCCCTGGGCAGCGGAATCAGCCCCAGCATTTT. The full variable domain, its missing parts supplied by reference TRBV19 and TRBJ1-5, is DGGITQSPKYLFRKEGQNVTLSCEQNLNHDAMYWYRQDPGQGLRLIYYSQIVNDFQKGDIAEGYSVSREKKESFPLTVTSAQKNPTAFYLCASSPGQRNQPQHFGDGTRLSIL.

The chain joins TRBV11-2 to TRBJ2-2; D might be TRBD1 (6 bases). Trimming took off 6 bases at V and 7 bases at J, with 15 bases between the two ends. Germline CDR1 SGHAT, CDR2 FQNNGV. The CDR3 is made up of 14 amino acids. The CDR3 DNA is TGTGCCAGCAGGCCATTACAGGGCCGCGGGGAGCTGTTTTTT. Amino acids: CASRPLQGRGELFF.

This rearrangement joins TRBV10-3 to TRBJ1-3; perhaps TRBD1 as D (6 bases). Germline V CDR1 and CDR2: ENHRY, SYGVKD. Trimming stripped 3 bases from V and 8 bases from J, with 17 bases between. The CDR3 contains 15 residues. The CDR3 sequence is CAISETGQPMDTIYF. As DNA, the CDR3 is TGTGCCATCAGTGAAACCGGACAGCCCATGGACACCATATATTTT.

The rearrangement uses TRBV11-1 and TRBJ2-7; TRBD2 might be the D (5 bases). This CDR3 spans 15 amino acids. Germline-derived CDR1 and CDR2 are SGHAT and FQDESV (reference sequence). The ends were cut back, 0 bases at V and 2 bases at J, with 11 bases in the middle. Here the CDR3 reads CASSLARTRTYEQYF. Here the CDR3 DNA reads TGTGCCAGCAGCTTAGCTAGAACTAGAACCTACGAGCAGTACTTC.